These T cell receptor beta chains were read from a single sample in a study of control samples from healthy donors and cancer patients. The data were produced by immunoSEQ multiplex PCR, yet TCRdb's version contains in-frame clones alone and is incomplete. The table lists about 180,000 clones, approximately 90% of them singletons. Sequencing was done on a sample of blood. These receptors originate from a man aged 25 to 40 in good health. The CDR3 runs from the conserved cysteine through the conserved F or W. A D gene is named only where the DNA matches it firmly. Clone size, where shown, is once, few, many, or a class for clones that have expanded.

clone_size: .; j_call: TRBJ1-6; v_call: TRBV10-3; d_call: TRBD1; cdr3_aa: CAISLTGAYNSPLHF; cdr3_nt: TGTGCCATCAGCCTAACAGGGGCCTATAATTCACCCCTCCACTTT
clone_size: .; j_call: TRBJ1-4; v_call: TRBV5-4; d_call: .; cdr3_aa: CASSFSGTTNEKLFF; cdr3_nt: TGTGCCAGCAGCTTTTCAGGGACAACTAATGAAAAACTGTTTTTT
clone_size: .; j_call: TRBJ1-4; v_call: TRBV30; d_call: TRBD1; cdr3_aa: CAWSPWTGKTNEKLFF; cdr3_nt: TGTGCCTGGAGTCCGTGGACAGGGAAGACAAATGAAAAACTGTTTTTT
clone_size: .; j_call: TRBJ2-1; v_call: TRBV12-5; d_call: .; cdr3_aa: CASGPRDLPQFF; cdr3_nt: TGTGCTAGTGGGCCCAGGGACCTCCCCCAGTTCTTC
clone_size: .; j_call: TRBJ2-5; v_call: TRBV7-2; d_call: TRBD2; cdr3_aa: CASSLERASGVETQYF; cdr3_nt: TGTGCCAGCAGCTTAGAGAGGGCTAGCGGGGTTGAGACCCAGTACTTC
clone_size: .; j_call: TRBJ2-7; v_call: TRBV28; d_call: .; cdr3_aa: CASSFGGLRGYEQYF; cdr3_nt: TGTGCCAGCAGTTTCGGGGGCCTTCGGGGATACGAGCAGTACTTC
clone_size: .; j_call: TRBJ1-3; v_call: TRBV2; d_call: .; cdr3_aa: CASSAGATWGSGNTIYF; cdr3_nt: TGTGCCAGCAGTGCGGGCGCTACCTGGGGATCTGGAAACACCATATATTTT
clone_size: .; j_call: TRBJ2-5; v_call: TRBV5-6; d_call: .; cdr3_aa: CASSQKETQYF; cdr3_nt: TGTGCCAGCAGTCAAAAAGAGACCCAGTACTTC
clone_size: .; j_call: TRBJ2-7; v_call: TRBV19; d_call: TRBD1; cdr3_aa: CASSATQGFHEQYF; cdr3_nt: TGTGCCAGTAGCGCCACACAGGGGTTCCACGAGCAGTACTTC
clone_size: .; j_call: TRBJ1-1; v_call: TRBV12-3/TRBV12-4; d_call: .; cdr3_aa: CASSLSSTEAFF; cdr3_nt: TGTGCCAGCAGTTTAAGTTCCACTGAAGCTTTCTTT
clone_size: .; j_call: TRBJ1-1; v_call: TRBV7-6; d_call: TRBD1; cdr3_aa: CAILKAAGGMNTEAFF; cdr3_nt: TGTGCCATTCTCAAGGCGGCAGGGGGAATGAACACTGAAGCTTTCTTT
clone_size: .; j_call: TRBJ2-1; v_call: TRBV27; d_call: TRBD2; cdr3_aa: CASRPAGGRSYNEQFF; cdr3_nt: TGTGCCAGCAGGCCAGCGGGGGGGAGATCCTACAATGAGCAGTTCTTC
clone_size: few; j_call: TRBJ1-6; v_call: TRBV3-1/TRBV3-2; d_call: TRBD1; cdr3_aa: CASSDAGGSPLHF; cdr3_nt: TGTGCCAGCTCTGACGCAGGGGGCTCACCCCTCCACTTT
clone_size: .; j_call: TRBJ1-2; v_call: TRBV5-1; d_call: .; cdr3_aa: CASSLAGPRKSYTF; cdr3_nt: TGCGCCAGCAGCTTGGCCGGGCCCCGGAAGAGCTACACCTTC
clone_size: .; j_call: TRBJ2-3; v_call: TRBV19; d_call: .; cdr3_aa: CASSGLGRGKVTDTQYF; cdr3_nt: TGTGCCAGTAGTGGACTTGGTCGCGGCAAGGTCACAGATACGCAGTATTTT
clone_size: .; j_call: TRBJ2-2; v_call: TRBV5-1; d_call: .; cdr3_aa: CASSLPGTRGGELFF; cdr3_nt: TGCGCCAGCAGCTTGCCCGGGACAAGAGGCGGGGAGCTGTTTTTT
clone_size: .; j_call: TRBJ1-4; v_call: TRBV2; d_call: .; cdr3_aa: CASSPGRREKLFF; cdr3_nt: TGTGCCAGCAGTCCGGGCCGACGGGAAAAACTGTTTTTT
clone_size: .; j_call: TRBJ2-7; v_call: TRBV5-3; d_call: TRBD1; cdr3_aa: CARSATGVHEQYF; cdr3_nt: TGTGCCAGAAGCGCAACAGGGGTCCACGAGCAGTACTTC
clone_size: .; j_call: TRBJ1-5; v_call: TRBV27; d_call: .; cdr3_aa: CASSFRQYGQPQHF; cdr3_nt: TGTGCCAGCAGTTTCCGACAGTATGGTCAGCCCCAGCATTTT
clone_size: .; j_call: TRBJ2-7; v_call: TRBV7-2; d_call: .; cdr3_aa: CASSHGWGSYEQYF; cdr3_nt: TGTGCCAGCAGCCACGGCTGGGGCTCCTACGAGCAGTACTTC
clone_size: .; j_call: TRBJ1-2; v_call: TRBV12-3/TRBV12-4; d_call: .; cdr3_aa: CASSFTGNGYTF; cdr3_nt: TGTGCCAGCAGTTTTACCGGGAATGGCTACACCTTC
clone_size: .; j_call: TRBJ2-7; v_call: TRBV5-6; d_call: TRBD1; cdr3_aa: CASSLGTGVDEQYF; cdr3_nt: TGTGCCAGCAGCTTGGGGACAGGGGTAGACGAGCAGTACTTC
clone_size: .; j_call: TRBJ1-1; v_call: TRBV7-9; d_call: .; cdr3_aa: CASSLATDTEAFF; cdr3_nt: TGTGCCAGCAGCTTAGCGACAGACACTGAAGCTTTCTTT
clone_size: .; j_call: TRBJ1-3; v_call: TRBV19; d_call: .; cdr3_aa: CASSPGLRGNTIYF; cdr3_nt: TGTGCCAGTAGTCCGGGGCTCCGGGGAAACACCATATATTTT
clone_size: .; j_call: TRBJ1-2; v_call: TRBV28; d_call: TRBD1; cdr3_aa: CASFVTGNGYTF; cdr3_nt: TGTGCCAGTTTCGTGACAGGGAATGGCTACACCTTC
clone_size: .; j_call: TRBJ1-2; v_call: TRBV5-1; d_call: TRBD1; cdr3_aa: CASSLEDRGRNYGYTF; cdr3_nt: TGCGCCAGCAGTCTCGAGGACAGGGGGCGGAACTATGGCTACACCTTC
clone_size: .; j_call: TRBJ1-1; v_call: TRBV18; d_call: .; cdr3_aa: CASSPLRGGNTEAFF; cdr3_nt: TGTGCCAGCTCACCGCTAAGGGGTGGGAACACTGAAGCTTTCTTT
clone_size: .; j_call: TRBJ2-3; v_call: TRBV7-2; d_call: TRBD2; cdr3_aa: CASSLRTSGGGPTQYF; cdr3_nt: TGTGCCAGCAGCTTACGGACTAGCGGGGGAGGGCCTACGCAGTATTTT
clone_size: .; j_call: TRBJ1-1; v_call: TRBV19; d_call: .; cdr3_aa: CASSGGRGTEAFF; cdr3_nt: TGTGCCAGTAGTGGGGGACGAGGCACTGAAGCTTTCTTT
clone_size: .; j_call: TRBJ1-4; v_call: TRBV4-3; d_call: TRBD1; cdr3_aa: CASSQVTGGTNEKLFF; cdr3_nt: TGCGCCAGCAGCCAGGTGACAGGGGGCACTAATGAAAAACTGTTTTTT
clone_size: .; j_call: TRBJ2-6; v_call: TRBV6-1; d_call: .; cdr3_aa: CASSETLIFSGANVLTF; cdr3_nt: TGTGCCAGCAGTGAAACTTTGATTTTCTCTGGGGCCAACGTCCTGACTTTC